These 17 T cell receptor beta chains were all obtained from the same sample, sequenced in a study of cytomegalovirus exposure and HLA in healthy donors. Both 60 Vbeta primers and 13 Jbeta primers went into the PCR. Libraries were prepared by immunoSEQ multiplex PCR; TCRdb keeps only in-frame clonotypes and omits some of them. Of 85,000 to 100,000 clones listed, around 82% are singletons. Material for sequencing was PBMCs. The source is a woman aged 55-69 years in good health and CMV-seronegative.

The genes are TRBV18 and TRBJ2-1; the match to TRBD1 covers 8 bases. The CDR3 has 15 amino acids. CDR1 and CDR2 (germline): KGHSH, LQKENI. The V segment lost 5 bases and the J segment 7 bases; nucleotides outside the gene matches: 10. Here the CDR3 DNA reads TGTGCCAGCTCAGATCGGGACAGGCTTGGTAATGAGCAGTTCTTC. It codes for CASSDRDRLGNEQFF.

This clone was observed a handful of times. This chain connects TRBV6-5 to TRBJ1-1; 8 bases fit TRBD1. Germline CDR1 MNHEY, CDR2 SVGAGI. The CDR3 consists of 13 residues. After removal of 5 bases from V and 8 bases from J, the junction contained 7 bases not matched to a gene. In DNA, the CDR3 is TGTGCCAGCAGTCGAGATAGGGACAGGGAAGCTTTCTTT. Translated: CASSRDRDREAFF.

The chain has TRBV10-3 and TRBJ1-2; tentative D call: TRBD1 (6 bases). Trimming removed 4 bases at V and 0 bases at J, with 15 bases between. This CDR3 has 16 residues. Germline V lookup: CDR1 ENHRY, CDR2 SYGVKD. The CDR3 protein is CAISGADRLANYGYTF. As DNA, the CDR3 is TGTGCCATCAGTGGGGCAGACAGGCTAGCTAACTATGGCTACACCTTC.

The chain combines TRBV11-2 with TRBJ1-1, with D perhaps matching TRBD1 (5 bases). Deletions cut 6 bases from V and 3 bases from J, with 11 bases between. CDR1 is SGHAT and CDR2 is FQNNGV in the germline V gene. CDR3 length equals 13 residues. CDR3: CASRGQVHTEAFF. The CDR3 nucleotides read TGTGCCAGCAGGGGGCAGGTTCACACTGAAGCTTTCTTT.

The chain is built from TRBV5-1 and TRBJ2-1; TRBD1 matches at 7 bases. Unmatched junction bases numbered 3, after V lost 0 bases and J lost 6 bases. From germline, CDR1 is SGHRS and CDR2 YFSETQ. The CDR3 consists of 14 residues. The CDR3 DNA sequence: TGCGCCAGCAGCTTGGGGACAGGAGCCAATGAGCAGTTCTTC. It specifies CASSLGTGANEQFF.

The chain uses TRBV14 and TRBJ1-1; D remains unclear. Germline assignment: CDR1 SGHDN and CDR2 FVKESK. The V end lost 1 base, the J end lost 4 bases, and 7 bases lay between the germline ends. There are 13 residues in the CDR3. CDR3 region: CASSQVSVTEAFF. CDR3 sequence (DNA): TGTGCCAGCAGCCAAGTTTCAGTCACTGAAGCTTTCTTT.

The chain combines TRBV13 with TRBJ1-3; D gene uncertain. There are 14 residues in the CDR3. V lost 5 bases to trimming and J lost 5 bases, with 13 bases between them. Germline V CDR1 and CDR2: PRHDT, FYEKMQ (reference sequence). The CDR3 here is CASSQVGGRNTIYF. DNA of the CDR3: TGTGCCAGCAGCCAAGTTGGAGGGAGAAACACCATATATTTT.

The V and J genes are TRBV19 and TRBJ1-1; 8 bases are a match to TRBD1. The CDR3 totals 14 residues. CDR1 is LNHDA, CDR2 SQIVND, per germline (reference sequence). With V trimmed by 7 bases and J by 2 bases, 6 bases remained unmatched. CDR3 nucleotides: TGTGCCAGTAAATACGGACAGGGTAACACTGAAGCTTTCTTT. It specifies CASKYGQGNTEAFF. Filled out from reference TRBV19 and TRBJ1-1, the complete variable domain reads DGGITQSPKYLFRKEGQNVTLSCEQNLNHDAMYWYRQDPGQGLRLIYYSQIVNDFQKGDIAEGYSVSREKKESFPLTVTSAQKNPTAFYLCASKYGQGNTEAFFGQGTRLTVV.

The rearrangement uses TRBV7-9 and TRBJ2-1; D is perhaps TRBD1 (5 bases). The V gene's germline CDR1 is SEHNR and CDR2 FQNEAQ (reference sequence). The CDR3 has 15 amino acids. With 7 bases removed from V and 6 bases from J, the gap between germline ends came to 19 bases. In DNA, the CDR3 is TGTGCCAGCACCCCGCCGGCTGGTGGGGCCAATGAGCAGTTCTTC. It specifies CASTPPAGGANEQFF.

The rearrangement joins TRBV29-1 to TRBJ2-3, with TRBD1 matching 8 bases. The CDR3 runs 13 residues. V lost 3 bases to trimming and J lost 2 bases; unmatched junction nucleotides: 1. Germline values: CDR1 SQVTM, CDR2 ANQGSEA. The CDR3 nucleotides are TGCAGCGTTGAGGACAGGGCCACAGATACGCAGTATTTT. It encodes CSVEDRATDTQYF.

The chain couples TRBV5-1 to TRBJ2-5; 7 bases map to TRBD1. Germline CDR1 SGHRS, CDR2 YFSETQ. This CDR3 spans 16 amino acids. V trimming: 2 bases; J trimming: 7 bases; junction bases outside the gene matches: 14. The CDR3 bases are TGCGCCAGCAGCTTAAATTTACAGGGGCCTCAGTCGACCCAGTACTTC. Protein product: CASSLNLQGPQSTQYF.

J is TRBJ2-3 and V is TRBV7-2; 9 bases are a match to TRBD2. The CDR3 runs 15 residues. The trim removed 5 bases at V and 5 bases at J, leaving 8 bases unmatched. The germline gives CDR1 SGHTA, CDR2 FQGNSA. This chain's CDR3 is CASSRGGVTLDTQYF. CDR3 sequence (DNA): TGTGCCAGCAGCCGCGGGGGGGTGACTTTAGATACGCAGTATTTT.

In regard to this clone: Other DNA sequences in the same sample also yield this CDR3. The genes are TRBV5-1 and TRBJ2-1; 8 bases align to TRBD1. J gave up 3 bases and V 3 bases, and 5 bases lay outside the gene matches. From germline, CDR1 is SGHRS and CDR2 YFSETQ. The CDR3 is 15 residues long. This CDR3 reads CASSSQGQGYNEQFF. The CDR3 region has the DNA TGCGCCAGCAGCTCCCAAGGACAGGGCTACAATGAGCAGTTCTTC.

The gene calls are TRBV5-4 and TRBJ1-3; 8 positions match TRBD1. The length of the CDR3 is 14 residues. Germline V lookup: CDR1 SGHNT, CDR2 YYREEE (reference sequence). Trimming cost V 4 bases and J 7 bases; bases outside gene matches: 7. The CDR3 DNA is TGTGCCAGCAGCATGCAGGGGGCGAGTAACACCATATATTTT. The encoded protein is CASSMQGASNTIYF.

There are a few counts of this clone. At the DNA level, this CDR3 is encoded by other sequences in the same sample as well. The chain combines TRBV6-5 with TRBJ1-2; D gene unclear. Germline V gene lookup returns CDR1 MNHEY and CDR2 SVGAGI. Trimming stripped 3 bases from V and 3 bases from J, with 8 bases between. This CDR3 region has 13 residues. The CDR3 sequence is CASSYGTDYGYTF. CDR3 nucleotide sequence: TGTGCCAGCAGTTATGGAACAGACTATGGCTACACCTTC.

CDR3: CASPRAGVMQPQHF. The DNA for the CDR3 is TGTGCCAGCCCACGTGCAGGGGTGATGCAGCCCCAGCATTTT. The gene calls are TRBV13 and TRBJ1-5; D possibly corresponds to TRBD1 (6 bases). The V and J ends lost 8 bases and 7 bases respectively, with 18 bases between them. The CDR3 is 14 residues long. Looked up from germline, CDR1 is PRHDT and CDR2 is FYEKMQ (reference sequence). The full variable domain, rest sourced from reference TRBV13 and TRBJ1-5, is AAGVIQSPRHLIKEKRETATLKCYPIPRHDTVYWYQQGPGQDPQFLISFYEKMQSDKGSIPDRFSAQQFSDYHSELNMSSLELGDSALYFCASPRAGVMQPQHFGDGTRLSIL.

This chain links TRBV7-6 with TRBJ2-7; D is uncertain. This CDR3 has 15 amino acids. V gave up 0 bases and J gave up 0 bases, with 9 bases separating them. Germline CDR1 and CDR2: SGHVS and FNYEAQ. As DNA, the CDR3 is TGTGCCAGCAGCTTAGCTGGCGGAAGCTCCTACGAGCAGTACTTC. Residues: CASSLAGGSSYEQYF.